A single sample is the source of the 20 T cell receptor beta chains below, sequenced in a study of brain T cells in children with intractable seizures. TCRdb keeps only in-frame clones here, not all; method: immunoSEQ multiplex PCR. Among around 100,000 clones, 90% to 95% were seen once, and the ten largest hold 3.5% to 4%. The input for sequencing was peripheral blood, taken at surgery. These receptors were obtained from a boy under two years old with hemimegalencephaly and intractable seizures.

This clone was picked up one time. This sequence joins TRBV15 and TRBJ1-2; the match to TRBD1 covers 9 bases. With 0 bases clipped from V and 4 bases from J, the junction kept 3 bases outside the gene matches. Germline-derived CDR1 and CDR2 are LNHNV and YYDKDF (reference sequence). The CDR3 has 15 residues. The CDR3 protein is CATSRDGQGSYGYTF. For the CDR3, the DNA is TGTGCCACCAGCAGAGATGGACAGGGGTCCTATGGCTACACCTTC. The full variable domain, rest sourced from reference TRBV15 and TRBJ1-2, is DAMVIQNPRYQVTQFGKPVTLSCSQTLNHNVMYWYQQKSSQAPKLLFHYYDKDFNNEADTPDNFQSRRPNTSFCFLDIRSPGLGDTAMYLCATSRDGQGSYGYTFGSGTRLTVV.

The chain's CDR3 is CASSTRLVIMDEQYF. The CDR3 bases are TGTGCCAGTTCTACGAGACTAGTTATAATGGACGAGCAGTACTTC. J is TRBJ2-7 and V is TRBV19, with a possible D match to TRBD2 (6 bases). The germline V and J ends were trimmed by 8 bases and 5 bases, with 22 bases remaining between them. The CDR3 is 15 amino acids. The germline gives CDR1 LNHDA, CDR2 SQIVND (reference sequence).

The chain joins TRBV18 to TRBJ1-5; D ambiguous. Between the trimmed V and J ends, which lost 2 bases and 7 bases, there was a span of 18 bases. The CDR3 runs 16 residues. The V gene's germline CDR1 is KGHSH and CDR2 LQKENI. The CDR3 reads CASSPSPGPAGQPQHF. The CDR3 DNA is TGTGCCAGCTCACCATCCCCCGGGCCCGCGGGGCAGCCCCAGCATTTT. The full variable domain, completed using reference TRBV18 and TRBJ1-5, is NAGVMQNPRHLVRRRGQEARLRCSPMKGHSHVYWYRQLPEEGLKFMVYLQKENIIDESGMPKERFSAEFPKEGPSILRIQQVVRGDSAAYFCASSPSPGPAGQPQHFGDGTRLSIL.

The chain joins TRBV10-3 to TRBJ1-4, with 7 bases aligning to TRBD1. The CDR3 totals 14 residues. Trimming at V came to 6 bases and at J to 8 bases, leaving 9 bases not matched to a gene. CDR1 is ENHRY, CDR2 SYGVKD, per germline. CDR3 sequence: CAISNRGGGEKLFF. CDR3 nucleotides: TGTGCCATCAGCAACAGGGGCGGAGGGGAAAAACTGTTTTTT.

The rearrangement uses TRBV5-6 and TRBJ1-5; D is undetermined. The CDR3 spans 15 residues. Germline loops: CDR1 SGHDT, CDR2 YYEEEE. The V gene lost 4 bases and the J gene lost 0 bases, with 11 bases spanning the gap. CDR3 sequence: CASSHGGNSNQPQHF. The CDR3 DNA follows: TGTGCCAGCAGCCATGGTGGGAATAGCAATCAGCCCCAGCATTTT.

This chain uses TRBV29-1 with TRBJ2-3, with a weak D call TRBD2 (6 bases). V was trimmed by 5 bases and J by 1 base, leaving 16 bases between them. There are 15 residues in the CDR3. Germline V lookup: CDR1 SQVTM, CDR2 ANQGSEA. The CDR3: CSVPPATGGTDTQYF. The CDR3 coding sequence is TGCAGCGTTCCCCCCGCCACGGGAGGCACAGATACGCAGTATTTT.

V gene TRBV28 combines with J gene TRBJ1-1; tentatively, D is TRBD1 (6 bases). Germline-derived CDR1 and CDR2 are MDHEN and SYDVKM. The CDR3 loop spans 13 amino acids. V dropped 5 bases and J dropped 11 bases, with 18 bases sitting between them. The CDR3 sequence is CASSPDPGAGAFF. CDR3 bases: TGTGCCAGCAGTCCCGACCCGGGGGCAGGGGCTTTCTTT.

The chain uses TRBV28 and TRBJ2-2; TRBD2 is a possible D gene (5 bases). The V and J ends lost 0 bases and 6 bases respectively, with 11 bases between them. Germline values: CDR1 MDHEN, CDR2 SYDVKM. The CDR3 is 15 amino acids. CDR3 amino acids: CASSLWAAEAGELFF. In DNA, the CDR3 is TGTGCCAGCAGTTTATGGGCGGCGGAGGCCGGGGAGCTGTTTTTT.

The chain has TRBV20-1 and TRBJ2-3; 7 bases align to TRBD2. Trimming at V came to 3 bases and at J to 6 bases, leaving 6 bases not matched to a gene. The germline V gene encodes CDR1 DFQATT and CDR2 SNEGSKA (reference sequence). CDR3 size: 13 residues. The CDR3 reads CSASSRGGDTQYF. The CDR3 DNA sequence: TGCAGTGCTAGTTCAAGGGGAGGGGATACGCAGTATTTT.

V and J are TRBV7-9 and TRBJ2-1; no clear D gene. Per germline, CDR1 SEHNR and CDR2 FQNEAQ (reference sequence). This CDR3 has 11 amino acids. The V end was cut by 1 base, the J end by 9 bases, with 4 bases between. The CDR3 here is CASSLVGEQFF. CDR3 nucleotide sequence: TGTGCCAGCAGCTTAGTCGGTGAGCAGTTCTTC.

The chain recombines TRBV11-2 with TRBJ1-4; D possibly corresponds to TRBD1 (6 bases). CDR1 is SGHAT, CDR2 FQNNGV, per germline. Trimming left V 5 bases short and J 8 bases short, with 21 bases between. The CDR3 is 16 residues long. Here the CDR3 reads CASSRGQTLHEEKLFF. The CDR3, as DNA: TGTGCCAGCAGCCGGGGACAAACACTACATGAAGAAAAACTGTTTTTT.

The chain is built from TRBV21-1 and TRBJ1-6; TRBD1 is the table's D call and was not checked against the DNA. TRBV21-1 is assigned pseudogene status. The CDR3 is 16 residues long. The CDR3 DNA reads as TGTGCCAGCAGTCCACCTCGGACAGGGCGAAATTCACCCCTCCACTTT. This gives the protein CASSPPRTGRNSPLHF.

The genes are TRBV6-5 and TRBJ2-3, with unresolved D. Trimming cost V 2 bases and J 2 bases, with 8 bases left between them. The CDR3 has 14 residues. Looked up from germline, CDR1 is MNHEY and CDR2 is SVGAGI. CDR3 DNA sequence: TGTGCCAGCAGTTACGGCAGTCTCACAGATACGCAGTATTTT. Its translation is CASSYGSLTDTQYF.

The chain employs TRBV29-1 and TRBJ2-5, with TRBD1 matching over 8 bases. The CDR3 loop spans 12 amino acids. From germline, CDR1 is SQVTM and CDR2 ANQGSEA. The V segment lost 7 bases and the J segment 5 bases; nucleotides outside the gene matches: 6. The CDR3 region is CSGLTGVETQYF. The CDR3 coding sequence is TGCAGCGGTCTGACAGGGGTCGAGACCCAGTACTTC.

This clone was detected once. The CDR3 sequence is CASSGLALFGELFF. CDR3 bases: TGTGCCAGCAGTGGTCTAGCCCTGTTCGGGGAGCTGTTTTTT. V gene TRBV28 combines with J gene TRBJ2-2; TRBD2 is a possible D gene (5 bases). V lost 5 bases to trimming and J lost 7 bases, with 14 bases between them. The CDR3 covers 14 residues. Looked up from germline, CDR1 is MDHEN and CDR2 is SYDVKM.

V usage is TRBV7-9 and J usage is TRBJ2-4; perhaps TRBD1 as D (5 bases). The CDR3 contains 12 residues. V gave up 5 bases and J gave up 8 bases, with 10 bases separating them. Germline lookup yields CDR1 SEHNR and CDR2 FQNEAQ (reference sequence). The CDR3 nucleotides are TGTGCCAGCAGCCCCCAAGGGGACATTCAGTACTTC. Protein product: CASSPQGDIQYF.

This chain uses TRBV13 with TRBJ2-2, with 8 bases matching TRBD2. This CDR3 region has 15 residues. CDR1 and CDR2 from the germline V gene are PRHDT and FYEKMQ (reference sequence). V shed 4 bases, J shed 4 bases, and the junction held 5 bases outside the gene matches. Written as DNA, the CDR3 is TGTGCCAGCAGCTCACTAGCGGAGGCCACCGGGGAGCTGTTTTTT. This encodes CASSSLAEATGELFF.

V is TRBV6-2 or TRBV6-3 and J is TRBJ2-3; maybe TRBD1 (6 bases). The CDR3 runs 15 residues. The V end lost 3 bases, the J end lost 3 bases, and 13 bases lay between the germline ends. The germline CDR1 and CDR2 sequences are MNHEY and SVGEGT. CDR3 coding DNA: TGTGCCAGCAGTTATTACAGGGCGTCGACAGATACGCAGTATTTT. It specifies CASSYYRASTDTQYF.

In its sample, this clone was seen once. The V gene is TRBV11-3, the J gene TRBJ1-1; 10 bases match TRBD1. The CDR3 is 17 amino acids. The trim removed 4 bases at V and 1 base at J, leaving 9 bases unmatched. Germline V lookup: CDR1 SGHNT, CDR2 YENEEA. In DNA form, the CDR3 reads TGTGCCAGCAGCTACTTTCCGGGACAGGGGAGGAACACTGAAGCTTTCTTT. Encoded protein: CASSYFPGQGRNTEAFF.

This clone has a single count. The gene calls are TRBV7-2 and TRBJ1-2; D gene ambiguous. This CDR3 region has 15 residues. CDR1 and CDR2 from the germline V gene are SGHTA and FQGNSA. V lost 0 bases to trimming and J lost 4 bases, with 12 bases between them. The CDR3 protein is CASSLARAGLYGYTF. Written as DNA, the CDR3 is TGTGCCAGCAGCTTAGCTCGGGCAGGTCTCTATGGCTACACCTTC.